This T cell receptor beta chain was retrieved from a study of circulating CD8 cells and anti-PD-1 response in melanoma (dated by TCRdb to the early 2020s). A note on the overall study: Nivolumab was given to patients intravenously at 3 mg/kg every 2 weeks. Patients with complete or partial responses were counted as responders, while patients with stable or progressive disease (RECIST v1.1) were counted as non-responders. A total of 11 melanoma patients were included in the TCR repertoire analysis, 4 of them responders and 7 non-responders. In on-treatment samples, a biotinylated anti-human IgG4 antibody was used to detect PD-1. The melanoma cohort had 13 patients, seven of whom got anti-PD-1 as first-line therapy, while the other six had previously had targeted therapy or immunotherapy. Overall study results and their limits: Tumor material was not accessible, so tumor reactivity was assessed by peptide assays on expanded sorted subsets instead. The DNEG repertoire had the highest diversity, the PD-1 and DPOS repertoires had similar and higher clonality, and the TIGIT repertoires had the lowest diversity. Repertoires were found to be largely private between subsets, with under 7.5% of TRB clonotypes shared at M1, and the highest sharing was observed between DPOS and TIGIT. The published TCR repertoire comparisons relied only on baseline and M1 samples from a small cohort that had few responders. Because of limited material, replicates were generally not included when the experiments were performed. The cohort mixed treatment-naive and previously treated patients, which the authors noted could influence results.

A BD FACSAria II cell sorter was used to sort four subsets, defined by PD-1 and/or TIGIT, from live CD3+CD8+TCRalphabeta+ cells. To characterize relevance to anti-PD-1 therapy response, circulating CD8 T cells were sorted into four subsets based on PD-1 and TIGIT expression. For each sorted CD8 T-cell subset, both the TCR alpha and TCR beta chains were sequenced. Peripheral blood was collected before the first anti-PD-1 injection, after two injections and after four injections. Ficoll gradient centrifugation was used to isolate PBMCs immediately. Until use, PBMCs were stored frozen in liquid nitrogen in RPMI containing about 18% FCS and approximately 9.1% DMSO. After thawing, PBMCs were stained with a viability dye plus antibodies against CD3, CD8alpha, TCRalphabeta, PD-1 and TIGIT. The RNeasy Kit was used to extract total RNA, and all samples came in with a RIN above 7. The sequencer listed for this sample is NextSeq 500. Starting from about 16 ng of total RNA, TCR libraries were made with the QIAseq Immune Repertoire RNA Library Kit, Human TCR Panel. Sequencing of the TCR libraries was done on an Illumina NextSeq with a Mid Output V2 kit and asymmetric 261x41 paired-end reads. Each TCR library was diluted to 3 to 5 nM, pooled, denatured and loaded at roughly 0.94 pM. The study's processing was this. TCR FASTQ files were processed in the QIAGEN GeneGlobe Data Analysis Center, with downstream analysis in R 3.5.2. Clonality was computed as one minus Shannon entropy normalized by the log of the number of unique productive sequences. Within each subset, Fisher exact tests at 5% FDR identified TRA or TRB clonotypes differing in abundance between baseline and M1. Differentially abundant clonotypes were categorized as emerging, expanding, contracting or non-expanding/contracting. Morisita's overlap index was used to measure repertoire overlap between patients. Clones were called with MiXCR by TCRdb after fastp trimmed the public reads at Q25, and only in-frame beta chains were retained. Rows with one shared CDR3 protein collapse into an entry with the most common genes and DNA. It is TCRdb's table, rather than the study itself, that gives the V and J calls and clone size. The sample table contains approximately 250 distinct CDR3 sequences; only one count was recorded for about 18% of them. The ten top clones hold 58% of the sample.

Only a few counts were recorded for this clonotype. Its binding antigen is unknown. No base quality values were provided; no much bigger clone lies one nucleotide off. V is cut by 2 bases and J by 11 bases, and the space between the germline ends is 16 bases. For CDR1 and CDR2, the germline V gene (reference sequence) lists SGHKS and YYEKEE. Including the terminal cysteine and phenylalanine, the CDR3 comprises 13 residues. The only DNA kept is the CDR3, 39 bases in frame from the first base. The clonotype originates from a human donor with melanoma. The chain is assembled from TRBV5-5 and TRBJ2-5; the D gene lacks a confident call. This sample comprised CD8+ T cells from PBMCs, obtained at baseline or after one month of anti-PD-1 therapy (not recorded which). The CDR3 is CASSFPLSDPQYF. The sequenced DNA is TGTGCCAGCAGCTTCCCGCTGAGCGACCCACAGTACTTC.